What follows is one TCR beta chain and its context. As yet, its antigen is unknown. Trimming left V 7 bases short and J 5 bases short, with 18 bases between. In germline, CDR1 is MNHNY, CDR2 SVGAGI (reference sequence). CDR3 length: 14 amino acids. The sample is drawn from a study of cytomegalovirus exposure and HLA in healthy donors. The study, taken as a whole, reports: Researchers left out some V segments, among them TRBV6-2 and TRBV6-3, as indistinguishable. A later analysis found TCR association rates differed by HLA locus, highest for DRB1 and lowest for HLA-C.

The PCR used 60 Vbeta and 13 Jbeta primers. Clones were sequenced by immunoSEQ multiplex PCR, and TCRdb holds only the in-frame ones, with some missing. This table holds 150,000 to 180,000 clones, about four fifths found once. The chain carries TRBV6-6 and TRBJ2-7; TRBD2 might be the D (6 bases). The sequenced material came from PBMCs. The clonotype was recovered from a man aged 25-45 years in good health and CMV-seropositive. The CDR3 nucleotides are TGTGCCAGCACCAGGGACTTCCTAAGCCACGAGCAGTACTTC. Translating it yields CASTRDFLSHEQYF.